What follows are 27 T cell receptor beta chains derived from one specimen sequenced in a study of Graves' ophthalmopathy and Graves' hyperthyroidism. For repertoire sequencing, the TCR beta CDR3 regions were amplified from RNA transcripts. RT-PCR was first run with HTBI primers, then multiplex PCR in a second round. Each CDR3 protein is one row after TCRdb ran MiXCR on the multiplex PCR reads. Among around 660,000 distinct CDR3 sequences, about 40% were seen once, and the ten largest hold more than 2.5%. Sequencing was performed on peripheral blood. The receptors shown here come from an adult man with Graves' ophthalmopathy.

This clonotype was recorded a few times. V and J are TRBV5-1 and TRBJ2-5; tentatively, D is TRBD2 (5 bases). This CDR3 comprises 14 residues. V gave up 0 bases and J gave up 3 bases, with 9 bases separating them. Looked up from germline, CDR1 is SGHRS and CDR2 is YFSETQ. The CDR3 DNA is TGCGCCAGCAGCTTGGACGGGATGGAAGAGACCCAGTACTTC. Residues: CASSLDGMEETQYF.

The chain carries TRBV6-5 and TRBJ2-7, with 7 nucleotides matching TRBD1. J lost 3 bases, V lost 2 bases, and 7 bases had no gene match. This CDR3 is 15 amino acids long. Germline CDR1 is MNHEY and CDR2 is SVGAGI. The CDR3: CASSYKGAVGYEQYF. As DNA, the CDR3 is TGTGCCAGCAGTTACAAGGGGGCGGTCGGCTACGAGCAGTACTTC.

This chain uses TRBV9 with TRBJ2-7; the D call may be TRBD1 or TRBD2 (5 bases each). Looked up from germline, CDR1 is SGDLS and CDR2 is YYNGEE. There are 14 residues in the CDR3. V was shortened by 7 bases and J by 2 bases, with 16 bases between the two germline ends. The CDR3: CASSPNQGAYEQYF. CDR3 coding DNA: TGTGCCAGCTCACCCAACCAGGGAGCCTACGAGCAGTACTTC.

This clonotype was seen ten or more times. The junction departs from germline at one end; a sequencing error may be responsible. V is TRBV7-2 and J is TRBJ2-5, with TRBD2 as a possible D gene (6 bases). This CDR3 has 15 residues. Germline values: CDR1 SGHTA, CDR2 FQGNSA. Written as DNA, the CDR3 is TGTGCCAACAGCTCCCCCGACTGGGGGGTGGAGACCCAGTACTTC. This codes for CANSSPDWGVETQYF.

The sample holds a few counts of this clonotype. The chain uses TRBV6-6 and TRBJ1-6; the D is unclear. The CDR3 consists of 15 residues. Trimming removed 0 bases from V and 7 bases from J, with 10 bases in between. In germline, CDR1 is MNHNY, CDR2 SVGAGI (reference sequence). The CDR3 spells CASSYSGDRNSPLHF. In DNA form, the CDR3 reads TGTGCCAGCAGTTACTCTGGGGATAGAAATTCACCCCTCCACTTT.

This clonotype was counted ten times or more. The gene calls are TRBV5-1 and TRBJ2-7; 9 bases match TRBD2. Germline V gives CDR1 SGHRS, CDR2 YFSETQ. V was pared by 3 bases and J by 5 bases, with 3 bases of the junction left unmatched. CDR3 length: 13 amino acids. This CDR3 reads CASSWTSVHEQYF. The CDR3 DNA sequence: TGCGCCAGCAGCTGGACTAGCGTCCACGAGCAGTACTTC.

This clonotype came up many times. The chain combines TRBV2 with TRBJ2-7; 11 positions match TRBD2. Germline CDR1 and CDR2: SNHLY and FYNNEI. The CDR3 totals 14 residues. The trim removed 5 bases at V and 2 bases at J, leaving 2 bases unmatched. The CDR3 sequence: CASSRLAGTYEQYF. Written as DNA, the CDR3 is TGTGCCAGCAGTCGACTAGCGGGGACCTACGAGCAGTACTTC.

The chain is built from TRBV30 and TRBJ1-3; D uncertain. The CDR3 has 12 amino acids. Trimming cost V 2 bases and J 2 bases, with 4 bases left between them. Germline loops: CDR1 GTSNPN, CDR2 SVGIG (reference sequence). CDR3 sequence: CAWSSTGNTIYF. CDR3 sequence (DNA): TGTGCCTGGAGTTCCACTGGAAACACCATATATTTT.

This clonotype was recorded only once. This may stem from a read error, because a much larger clone lies one nucleotide away. V gene TRBV11-2 combines with J gene TRBJ2-2; D assignment may be TRBD1 or TRBD2 (5 bases each). The germline V gene encodes CDR1 SGHAT and CDR2 FQNNGV. The CDR3 spans 14 residues. This CDR3 is CASSLGGDTGELLF. Written as DNA, the CDR3 is TGTGCCAGCAGCTTAGGGGGCGACACCGGGGAGCTGCTTTTT.

This chain uses TRBV14 with TRBJ2-2; TRBD1 aligns across 7 bases. This CDR3 is 16 amino acids long. In germline, CDR1 is SGHDN, CDR2 FVKESK. The J segment lost 4 bases and the V segment lost 3 bases, leaving 8 bases of the junction unmatched. The chain's CDR3 is CASSHFRGKGTGELFF. CDR3 coding DNA: TGTGCCAGCAGCCACTTCAGGGGGAAAGGCACCGGGGAGCTGTTTTTT.

This clonotype was observed at least ten times. The genes are TRBV12-3 or TRBV12-4 and TRBJ1-2; D may be TRBD1 (6 bases). The CDR3 sequence is 13 residues long. Trimming pared 1 base from V and 7 bases from J, leaving 10 bases between. CDR3 amino acids: CASSLDREFGYTF. CDR3 DNA: TGTGCCAGCAGTTTAGACAGGGAGTTTGGCTACACCTTC.

This clonotype was counted between two and nine times. The rearrangement links TRBV25-1 to TRBJ2-1, with 9 bases fitting TRBD1. V lost 3 bases to trimming and J lost 6 bases; unmatched junction nucleotides: 9. The germline V gene encodes CDR1 MGHDK and CDR2 SYGVNS. The CDR3 runs to 16 residues. The CDR3 reads CASSEPGTGSFNEQFF. Written as DNA, the CDR3 is TGTGCCAGCAGTGAGCCCGGGACAGGGAGCTTCAATGAGCAGTTCTTC.

This rearrangement joins TRBV11-2 to TRBJ1-2, with 7 bases fitting TRBD1. CDR3 size: 15 residues. The junction had 6 bases not matched to a gene; V was cut back by 4 bases and J by 1 base. Germline CDR1 reads SGHAT; CDR2 reads FQNNGV. Written as DNA, the CDR3 is TGTGCCAGCAGCTCAGACAGGGTTTTTAACTATGGCTACACCTTC. Protein product: CASSSDRVFNYGYTF.

As for this clonotype: Germline is not matched at one junction end, which may reflect a read error. The CDR3 nucleotides read TGTGCCAGCAGTTACTCACCGGACAGCAACTATGGCTACACCTTC. This sequence encodes CASSYSPDSNYGYTF. The chain joins TRBV10-3 to TRBJ1-2; the D gene is possibly TRBD1 (6 bases). The germline CDR1 and CDR2 sequences are ENHRY and SYGVKD. The CDR3 loop spans 15 amino acids.

As to this clonotype: A much larger clonotype is one base distant, so this may be a read error. The chain carries TRBV20-1 and TRBJ2-7, with D hard to call. Trimming stripped 0 bases from V and 3 bases from J, with 12 bases between. Germline assignment: CDR1 DFQATT and CDR2 SNEGSKA (reference sequence). The CDR3 totals 14 residues. Written as DNA, the CDR3 is TGCAGTGCTAGAGATACACTCCTTAGCTACGAGCAGTACGTC. Its translation: CSARDTLLSYEQYV.

This clonotype was counted many times. The rearrangement joins TRBV19 to TRBJ2-7; no definite D call. Germline V gene data show CDR1 as LNHDA and CDR2 as SQIVND (reference sequence). The CDR3 totals 12 residues. V was trimmed by 3 bases and J by 4 bases, leaving 7 bases between them. Written as DNA, the CDR3 is TGTGCCAGTAGTATCAACGGATACGAGCAGTACTTC. Encoded protein: CASSINGYEQYF.

The chain links TRBV25-1 to TRBJ2-5; TRBD1 matches 7 bases. The CDR3 has 15 amino acids. J gave up 5 bases and V 6 bases, and 12 bases lay outside the gene matches. CDR1 is MGHDK and CDR2 is SYGVNS in the germline V gene. CDR3 in DNA: TGTGCCAGCAGCCCAGGAGACAGGGTGGAGGAGACCCAGTACTTC. Encoded protein: CASSPGDRVEETQYF.

There are many counts of this clonotype. V gene TRBV19 combines with J gene TRBJ1-1; D gene unclear. The CDR3 is 13 amino acids. The germline V gene encodes CDR1 LNHDA and CDR2 SQIVND (reference sequence). The V and J ends lost 10 bases and 1 base respectively, with 13 bases between them. As DNA, the CDR3 is TGTGCCACCGCGGAACGGGGGAACACTGAAGCTTTCTTT. Its protein is CATAERGNTEAFF.

This clonotype was counted many times. V is TRBV2 and J is TRBJ1-4; D gene ambiguous. V was shortened by 3 bases and J by 9 bases, with 11 bases between the two germline ends. The CDR3 spans 13 residues. CDR1 SNHLY and CDR2 FYNNEI come from the germline V gene. In DNA form, the CDR3 reads TGTGCCAGCAGTGAGAGGCAGAGAAAAAAACTGTTTTTT. Its translation: CASSERQRKKLFF.

DNA for the CDR3: TGCAGCGTCTCCGGACTAGCGGGACCAAGCTACGAGCAGTACTTC. It is translated as CSVSGLAGPSYEQYF. This rearrangement joins TRBV29-1 to TRBJ2-7, with 12 nucleotides matching TRBD2. This CDR3 spans 15 amino acids. V lost 6 bases, J lost 3 bases, and 9 bases stayed unmatched. Germline V lookup: CDR1 SQVTM, CDR2 ANQGSEA.

The chain couples TRBV15 to TRBJ1-4; D gene unclear. This CDR3 has 15 residues. The V gene lost 5 bases and the J gene lost 4 bases, with 14 bases spanning the gap. Germline V gene data show CDR1 as LNHNV and CDR2 as YYDKDF (reference sequence). CDR3 region: CATSPRMWDNEKLFF. The CDR3 bases are TGTGCCACCAGCCCCCGTATGTGGGATAATGAAAAACTGTTTTTT.

The CDR3 DNA is TGTGCCAGCAGCGTAGCTAAGAAAGGGACCCCCTCTGGAAACACCATATATTTT. It specifies CASSVAKKGTPSGNTIYF. The V gene is TRBV9, the J gene TRBJ1-3; a possible D gene is TRBD1 (5 bases). This CDR3 has 18 residues. Per germline, CDR1 SGDLS and CDR2 YYNGEE. The ends were cut back, 0 bases at V and 0 bases at J, with 16 bases in the middle.

Ten or more counts support this clonotype. The chain combines TRBV7-2 with TRBJ2-7; the D call may be TRBD1 or TRBD2 (5 bases each). The CDR3 contains 15 residues. V lost 0 bases, J lost 3 bases, and 12 bases lay in between. Per germline, CDR1 SGHTA and CDR2 FQGNSA. The CDR3 here is CASSLAEGTVYEQYF. As DNA, the CDR3 is TGTGCCAGCAGCTTAGCTGAAGGGACGGTCTACGAGCAGTACTTC.

With regard to this clonotype: A much larger clone is a single base away; this may be a read error. The rearrangement uses TRBV7-9 and TRBJ2-7, with TRBD1 matching 8 bases. This CDR3 comprises 14 residues. The ends lost 1 base at V and 4 bases at J; junction bases unmatched: 3. Germline values: CDR1 SEHNR, CDR2 FQNEAQ (reference sequence). The CDR3 loop is CASSLVDRVYEQYV. The CDR3 DNA sequence: TGTGCCAGCAGCTTAGTGGACAGGGTTTACGAGCAGTACGTC.

V gene TRBV5-4 combines with J gene TRBJ2-7; tentatively, D is TRBD2 (6 bases). The V gene's germline CDR1 is SGHNT and CDR2 YYREEE (reference sequence). V was pared by 0 bases and J by 9 bases, with 7 bases between. This CDR3 has 11 amino acids. The CDR3 spells CASSLDGGQYF. The CDR3 DNA sequence: TGTGCCAGCAGCTTGGACGGGGGGCAGTACTTC.

This clonotype has at least ten counts. Sequence at one end of the junction differs from germline and may be a read error. The V gene is TRBV5-1, the J gene TRBJ1-5; D not certain. CDR3 length: 14 residues. Germline CDR1 SGHRS, CDR2 YFSETQ. The CDR3 sequence is CASSLGGSNQPQHF. CDR3 nucleotides: TGTGCCAGCAGCTTAGGTGGGAGCAATCAGCCCCAGCATTTT.

J is TRBJ2-2 and V is TRBV12-3 or TRBV12-4; 12 nucleotides agree with TRBD2. The trim removed 3 bases at V and 1 base at J, leaving 3 bases unmatched. The CDR3 has 17 amino acids. This CDR3 is CASSLPSGRGNTGELFF. Written as DNA, the CDR3 is TGTGCCAGCAGTTTGCCTAGCGGGAGGGGGAACACCGGGGAGCTGTTTTTT.